The rows below give T cell receptor beta chains drawn from one sample of a study of Ad26.COV2.S vaccination and SARS-CoV-2 variants. TCRdb keeps only in-frame clones here, not all; method: immunoSEQ multiplex PCR. The top ten hold under 2.5% of the sample, which has some 300,000 clones, around 85% seen once. Sequencing used peripheral blood, obtained in a trial of Ad26.COV2.S vaccine versus placebo. The receptors shown here come from a person between 18 and 60 years old who received the Ad26.COV2.S COVID-19 vaccine or a placebo. The CDR3 runs from the conserved cysteine through the conserved F or W. Each record gives: clone size, D gene, J gene, V gene, CDR3 protein, CDR3 DNA. The D gene is left open where the match is weak. Clone sizes are given selectively: once, few, many, or a class where the clone is expanded.

few | NA | TRBJ2-7 | TRBV30 | CAWIARGEPYEQYF | TGTGCCTGGATTGCGCGGGGCGAGCCCTACGAGCAGTACTTC
NA | NA | TRBJ2-3 | TRBV28 | CASSLSKLTDTQYF | TGTGCCAGCAGTTTGAGCAAATTGACAGATACGCAGTATTTT
NA | TRBD2 | TRBJ2-4 | TRBV5-5 | CASSLRGGHPENIQYF | TGTGCCAGCAGCTTACGGGGGGGCCATCCTGAAAACATTCAGTACTTC
NA | NA | TRBJ1-5 | TRBV6-4 | CASSQDSINQPQHF | TGTGCCAGCAGCCAAGACAGTATTAATCAGCCCCAGCATTTT
NA | TRBD1 | TRBJ2-7 | TRBV28 | CASSLGTGGLSEQYF | TGTGCCAGCAGTTTAGGGACAGGAGGACTCTCCGAGCAGTACTTC
NA | TRBD2 | TRBJ2-7 | TRBV5-8 | CASRGGAGGYEQYF | TGTGCCAGCAGAGGAGGAGCGGGGGGCTACGAGCAGTACTTC
few | NA | TRBJ2-7 | TRBV19 | CASSTKQGSYEQYF | TGTGCCAGTAGTACCAAGCAGGGAAGCTACGAGCAGTACTTC
NA | TRBD1 | TRBJ2-7 | TRBV6-2/TRBV6-3 | CASSPPGTGVSDEQYF | TGTGCCAGCAGCCCTCCCGGGACAGGGGTTAGCGACGAGCAGTACTTC
NA | NA | TRBJ1-1 | TRBV12-3/TRBV12-4 | CASSFGGSTEAFF | TGTGCCAGCAGTTTTGGGGGCAGCACTGAAGCTTTCTTT
once | TRBD2 | TRBJ2-2 | TRBV7-9 | CASTGLAGRTGELFF | TGTGCCAGCACGGGACTAGCGGGGAGGACCGGGGAGCTGTTTTTT
NA | NA | TRBJ1-2 | TRBV28 | CASRTSGEYGYTF | TGTGCCAGCAGGACCTCTGGGGAGTATGGCTACACCTTC
NA | NA | TRBJ2-2 | TRBV18 | CASSPGGTGELFF | TGTGCCAGCTCACCAGGGGGCACCGGGGAGCTGTTTTTT
once | TRBD2 | TRBJ2-3 | TRBV14 | CASSQRTGLAGDTQYF | TGTGCCAGCAGCCAGAGAACCGGACTAGCGGGGGATACGCAGTATTTT
NA | NA | TRBJ1-3 | TRBV20-1 | CSASTPAGLGNTIYF | TGCAGTGCTAGTACTCCCGCGGGATTGGGAAACACCATATATTTT
NA | TRBD2 | TRBJ2-3 | TRBV24-1 | CATSDMTSGGNTQYF | TGTGCCACCAGTGATATGACTAGCGGGGGGAATACGCAGTATTTT
once | NA | TRBJ1-2 | TRBV9 | CASSAPSRVNGYTF | TGTGCCAGCAGCGCCCCCAGCAGGGTGAATGGCTACACCTTC
NA | TRBD2 | TRBJ2-2 | TRBV6-5 | CASRPPLADTGELFF | TGTGCCAGCAGACCCCCACTAGCGGACACCGGGGAGCTGTTTTTT